This T cell receptor (beta chain) emerged from a study of Graves' ophthalmopathy and Graves' hyperthyroidism. Broader study findings: Most expanded thyroid clonotypes above 0.001 frequency also appeared in blood.

This clonotype was recorded many times. Its target is unknown. RNA transcripts served as template for amplifying TCR beta CDR3 sequences. First-round RT-PCR with HTBI primers preceded a second-round multiplex PCR. TCRdb re-derived calls from the multiplex PCR reads in MiXCR, one entry per CDR3 protein. This table has some 1.1 million distinct CDR3 sequences, 35% to 40% appearing once. Newly diagnosed hyperthyroidism donors, aged 18 to 65, duration under 2 months. Diagnostic conclusions were grounded in clinical symptoms, serum thyroxine, TRAb, thyroid ultrasound and orbital computed tomography. Germline V gene sequence: CDR1 SGHDN, CDR2 FVKESK. The germline V and J ends were trimmed by 0 bases and 10 bases, with 12 bases remaining between them. This CDR3 has 13 amino acids.

The J gene is TRBJ1-2, the V gene TRBV14, with D perhaps matching TRBD1 (6 bases). Material: peripheral blood or thyroid tissue (not recorded which). The clonotype comes from an adult man with Graves' hyperthyroidism. In DNA, the CDR3 is TGTGCCAGCAGCCAAGAAGGGGGGGTCGACTACACCTTC. Amino acids: CASSQEGGVDYTF.